The present entry profiles one TCR beta chain with its context. The sequenced fragment ends 3 residues before the CDR3 boundary, so the rest is inferred from the germline J gene. Trimming took 2 bases from V and 4 from J, leaving 11 bases between them. CDR1 is SGHNT and CDR2 is YENEEA in the germline V gene. The CDR3 is 15 amino acids. Here immunoSEQ multiplex PCR was the method, and the copy in TCRdb shows in-frame clones only, minus some. Recorded for this sample: 30,000 or so clones. The data were taken from a study of T cells in women clearing cervical HPV infection. This sequence joins TRBV11-3 and TRBJ1-4; perhaps TRBD1 as D (6 bases). The clonotype originates from a woman aged 18 to 75 with a cervical HPV16 infection that either progressed to CIN3+ or cleared (not recorded which). Specimen: blood buffy coat. CDR3 loop: CASSLSQGINEKLFF. The sequenced CDR3 bases are TGTGCCAGCAGCTTATCACAGGGCATTAATGAAAAA.